This entry lists 2 T cell receptor beta chains sequenced from one sample in a study of human T cells and chemical hapten exposure. Time point reported: patch test 2, 6 weeks after DPC sensitization. Treatment specified: therapeutic diphenylcyclopropenone sensitization with weekly scalp DPC. In TCRdb, the RACE reads were re-called with MiXCR into one record per CDR3 protein. The profile shows 69,000 or so distinct CDR3 sequences, around 10% of them singletons. Sample: whole blood, taken in connection with sensitization to the hapten diphenylcyclopropenone (DPC). These receptors came from a woman between 45 and 65 years old with alopecia areata. Some clones in this sample may be carry-over from other donors' samples.

As for this clonotype: One base away lies a much larger clone, so this may be a sequencing read error. This chain links TRBV3-1 with TRBJ1-6; D gene uncertain. Germline V gene data show CDR1 as LGHDT and CDR2 as YNNKEL (reference sequence). The CDR3 totals 12 residues. This CDR3 is CASSLPNSPLQF. CDR3 nucleotide sequence: TGTGCCAGCAGCCTTCCGAATTCACCCCTCCAGTTT.

This clonotype was detected many times. This chain joins TRBV5-4 and TRBJ2-3; TRBD2 aligns across 11 bases. With 0 bases clipped from V and 2 bases from J, the junction kept 11 bases outside the gene matches. Germline CDR1 reads SGHNT; CDR2 reads YYREEE (reference sequence). The CDR3 is made up of 19 amino acids. CDR3 in DNA: TGTGCCAGCAGCTTGGAACTGCCGCGACTAGCGGGGCACACAGATACGCAGTATTTT. Its translation: CASSLELPRLAGHTDTQYF.